Below are 21 T cell receptor beta chains sequenced from a single sample in a study of OX40 agonist ivuxolimab in advanced cancers. Only in-frame clones appear in the TCRdb table, and some are missing; sequencing was by immunoSEQ multiplex PCR. The sample holds about 120,000 clones, 80% to 90% seen once. The starting material was CD4+ or CD8+ T cells sorted from blood, obtained in a trial of the OX40 agonist ivuxolimab. Every receptor here comes from an adult with an advanced solid tumor such as melanoma, head and neck, liver or kidney cancer.

The rearrangement uses TRBV2 and TRBJ2-4, with 7 bases matching TRBD1. CDR3 length equals 18 residues. After removal of 3 bases from V and 0 bases from J, the junction contained 11 bases not matched to a gene. The germline gives CDR1 SNHLY, CDR2 FYNNEI. Here the CDR3 reads CASSEDQGQAPAKNIQYF. The CDR3 DNA follows: TGTGCCAGCAGTGAGGATCAAGGACAGGCCCCAGCCAAAAACATTCAGTACTTC.

This chain uses TRBV27 with TRBJ1-2, with 8 bases aligning to TRBD1. Germline CDR1 reads MNHEY; CDR2 reads SMNVEV (reference sequence). Losses at the gene ends were 7 bases for V and 8 bases for J; bases not matched to a gene: 6. This CDR3 contains 12 residues. CDR3 in DNA: TGTGCCAGCACGACAGGGGCGGAGGGCTACACCTTC. It yields the protein CASTTGAEGYTF.

The chain combines TRBV7-8 with TRBJ1-6; D unresolved. This CDR3 is built from 15 residues. V was clipped by 1 base and J by 7 bases, with 11 bases between them. Germline lookup yields CDR1 SGHVS and CDR2 FQNEAQ. The CDR3 nucleotides are TGTGCCAGCAGCTTAGATGGGGTGATCAATTCACCCCTCCACTTT. Protein sequence: CASSLDGVINSPLHF.

The genes are TRBV6-1 and TRBJ1-2; D is unclear. This CDR3 spans 12 amino acids. V lost 5 bases and J lost 0, with 4 bases in between. Looked up from germline, CDR1 is MNHNS and CDR2 is SASEGT. The CDR3 sequence: CASSRTNYGYTF. The CDR3 bases are TGTGCCAGCAGTAGAACTAACTATGGCTACACCTTC.

This chain joins TRBV7-2 and TRBJ2-5; 8 positions agree with TRBD2. V was pared by 0 bases and J by 5 bases, with 14 bases of the junction left unmatched. This CDR3 is built from 18 residues. Germline V gene data show CDR1 as SGHTA and CDR2 as FQGNSA. For the CDR3, the DNA is TGTGCCAGCAGCTTAGCGTCCAGCGGGGGCCCCCGAGGGGAGACCCAGTACTTC. Translating it yields CASSLASSGGPRGETQYF.

The genes are TRBV2 and TRBJ1-4, with D uncertain. The CDR3 is 15 residues long. The germline CDR1 and CDR2 sequences are SNHLY and FYNNEI. V was pared by 5 bases and J by 5 bases, with 15 bases between. This chain's CDR3 is CASSSNGLQNEKLFF. The CDR3 DNA is TGTGCCAGCAGTTCGAACGGGTTACAGAATGAAAAACTGTTTTTT.

This clone was observed a few times. CDR3 sequence: CASSDTGGNYGYTF. In DNA, the CDR3 is TGTGCCAGCAGTGACACAGGGGGAAACTATGGCTACACCTTC. This chain uses TRBV25-1 with TRBJ1-2; the match to TRBD1 covers 8 bases. Germline CDR1 and CDR2: MGHDK and SYGVNS. Trimming at V came to 3 bases and at J to 2 bases, leaving 2 bases not matched to a gene. The CDR3 has 14 amino acids.

This clone was seen once. CDR3 sequence reads: CASSASSTGHTEAFF. Written as DNA, the CDR3 is TGTGCCAGCAGTGCGTCATCGACAGGGCACACTGAAGCTTTCTTT. The J gene is TRBJ1-1, the V gene TRBV6-1, with 7 bases aligning to TRBD1. In germline, CDR1 is MNHNS, CDR2 SASEGT. There are 15 residues in the CDR3. With 4 bases clipped from V and 3 bases from J, the junction kept 8 bases outside the gene matches.

CDR3 bases: TGTGCCAGCAGTTCGCAGGGGAGAGGGGAGACCCAGTACTTC. Its translation is CASSSQGRGETQYF. The chain recombines TRBV28 with TRBJ2-5, with D perhaps matching TRBD1 (6 bases). Trimming stripped 4 bases from V and 5 bases from J, with 14 bases between. The CDR3 totals 14 residues. Germline V CDR1 and CDR2: MDHEN, SYDVKM.

The genes are TRBV5-5 and TRBJ1-2; perhaps TRBD1 as D (5 bases). V lost 6 bases and J lost 4, with 16 bases in between. This CDR3 has 14 residues. The germline CDR1 and CDR2 sequences are SGHKS and YYEKEE (reference sequence). CDR3 protein: CASTHEGRIYGYTF. In DNA, the CDR3 is TGTGCCAGCACGCACGAGGGACGGATCTATGGCTACACCTTC.

V usage is TRBV2 and J usage is TRBJ2-1; a weak D match, TRBD1 (5 bases). V was trimmed by 6 bases and J by 6 bases, leaving 15 bases between them. This CDR3 contains 14 residues. Germline V CDR1 and CDR2: SNHLY, FYNNEI. The CDR3 loop reads CASSEQAVFNEQFF. CDR3 nucleotide sequence: TGTGCCAGCAGCGAACAGGCGGTATTCAATGAGCAGTTCTTC.

V usage is TRBV7-2 and J usage is TRBJ2-2; D is unclear. The germline V gene has CDR1 SGHTA and CDR2 FQGNSA. Trimming stripped 2 bases from V and 5 bases from J, with 9 bases between. The CDR3 contains 14 residues. CDR3 DNA: TGTGCCAGCAGCTTAAATTCCAATACCGGGGAGCTGTTTTTT. Its translation is CASSLNSNTGELFF.

The chain recombines TRBV2 with TRBJ2-5; the D call may be TRBD1 or TRBD2 (5 bases each). Germline loops: CDR1 SNHLY, CDR2 FYNNEI. This CDR3 has 12 amino acids. V lost 9 bases to trimming and J lost 5 bases, with 13 bases between them. CDR3 DNA sequence: TGTGCCAGTCGGGACCGATTGGAGACCCAGTACTTC. Its protein is CASRDRLETQYF.

This clone was observed once. A junction boundary mismatches the germline segment, possibly from a read error. The rearrangement uses TRBV5-1 and TRBJ2-7; 11 bases match TRBD1. CDR3 length equals 12 residues. The germline V gene encodes CDR1 SGHRS and CDR2 YFSETQ. CDR3 amino acids: CASSSDRGRLNF. In nucleotides, the CDR3 is TGCGCCAGCAGCTCGGACAGGGGGCGATTAAACTTC.

The chain couples TRBV6-1 to TRBJ2-7; possible D gene TRBD1, 5 bases. Trimming took off 6 bases at V and 3 bases at J, with 15 bases between the two ends. The CDR3 is made up of 14 amino acids. In germline, CDR1 is MNHNS, CDR2 SASEGT. The CDR3 DNA is TGTGCCAGCAGGCAGGGATCCGCTAGCTACGAGCAGTACTTC. Translated: CASRQGSASYEQYF.

The J gene is TRBJ2-7, the V gene TRBV29-1, with 12 bases aligning to TRBD2. There are 14 residues in the CDR3. J gave up 1 base and V 5 bases, and 3 bases lay outside the gene matches. CDR1 and CDR2 from the germline V gene are SQVTM and ANQGSEA. The CDR3 DNA follows: TGCAGCGTTTCCGGGACTAGCGGGTCCTACGAGCAGTACTTC. It is translated as CSVSGTSGSYEQYF.

CDR3 nucleotide sequence: TGTGCCAGCAGTTTATACCGGGACAGATCCTACGAGCAGTACTTC. This translates into CASSLYRDRSYEQYF. The J gene is TRBJ2-7, the V gene TRBV28; 7 bases align to TRBD1. The CDR3 runs to 15 residues. Germline CDR1 and CDR2: MDHEN and SYDVKM. Losses at the gene ends were 1 base for V and 1 base for J; bases not matched to a gene: 4. Complete variable domain (other parts from reference TRBV28 and TRBJ2-7): DVKVTQSSRYLVKRTGEKVFLECVQDMDHENMFWYRQDPGLGLRLIYFSYDVKMKEKGDIPEGYSVSREKKERFSLILESASTNQTSMYLCASSLYRDRSYEQYFGPGTRLTVT.

Of note for this clone: Other DNA variants within this sample encode the same CDR3. The chain employs TRBV5-1 and TRBJ2-7, with D perhaps matching TRBD2 (7 bases). The germline V gene has CDR1 SGHRS and CDR2 YFSETQ. The CDR3 runs to 14 residues. V lost 6 bases and J lost 7, with 20 bases in between. Here the CDR3 reads CASTPWGGSFEQYF. CDR3 in DNA: TGCGCCAGCACCCCGTGGGGGGGCTCCTTTGAGCAGTACTTC.

The chain links TRBV7-2 to TRBJ1-1; no definite D call. Per the germline V gene, CDR1 is SGHTA and CDR2 is FQGNSA. The V end was cut by 5 bases, the J end by 3 bases, with 16 bases between. The CDR3 has 15 amino acids. The CDR3 DNA is TGTGCCAGCAGCCGACTAACGGCGAGGGACACTGAAGCTTTCTTT. It encodes CASSRLTARDTEAFF.

The rearrangement uses TRBV5-1 and TRBJ2-1, with D unresolved. Between the trimmed V and J ends, which lost 4 bases and 2 bases, there was a span of 10 bases. The CDR3 loop spans 14 amino acids. The germline CDR1 and CDR2 sequences are SGHRS and YFSETQ. The CDR3 reads CASSPGETYNEQFF. The CDR3 nucleotides read TGCGCCAGCAGCCCCGGCGAGACCTACAATGAGCAGTTCTTC.

Remarks on this clone: One end of the junction varies from germline; a read error may be responsible. This chain links TRBV7-7 with TRBJ1-4; TRBD1 agrees at 9 bases. The CDR3 loop spans 14 amino acids. Germline CDR1 SSHAT, CDR2 FNYEAQ (reference sequence). The CDR3: CASSPGQGGEKLFF. The CDR3 DNA reads TGTGCTAGCAGTCCGGGACAGGGTGGGGAAAAACTGTTTTTT.